Each of the 3 T cell receptor beta chains below was sequenced from the same sample in a study of blood T cell repertoires in COVID-19. This table comes from immunoSEQ multiplex PCR, and its TCRdb copy is limited to in-frame clones, with some not included. This sample has tens of thousands of clones, with less than 90% found just once. Input material: peripheral blood. Receptors originate from a man in his sixties with COVID-19, enrolled during active disease.

The rearrangement joins TRBV2 to TRBJ2-7; TRBD1 matches 8 bases. The ends lost 4 bases at V and 2 bases at J; junction bases unmatched: 4. Germline loops: CDR1 SNHLY, CDR2 FYNNEI. The length of the CDR3 is 14 residues. The CDR3 DNA reads as TGTGCCAGCAGTGTAGACAGGGGAACCTACGAGCAGTACTTC. Translating gives CASSVDRGTYEQYF.

In its sample, this clone was seen once. V is TRBV19 and J is TRBJ1-1; D is perhaps TRBD1 (5 bases). Per germline, CDR1 LNHDA and CDR2 SQIVND (reference sequence). The CDR3 runs 13 residues. Trimming left V 8 bases short and J 0 bases short, with 10 bases between. CDR3 sequence: CASCRGMNTEAFF. Written as DNA, the CDR3 is TGTGCCAGTTGTAGGGGCATGAACACTGAAGCTTTCTTT. Complete variable domain (other parts from reference TRBV19 and TRBJ1-1): DGGITQSPKYLFRKEGQNVTLSCEQNLNHDAMYWYRQDPGQGLRLIYYSQIVNDFQKGDIAEGYSVSREKKESFPLTVTSAQKNPTAFYLCASCRGMNTEAFFGQGTRLTVV.

The chain carries TRBV2 and TRBJ2-7; 7 bases map to TRBD2. CDR1 SNHLY and CDR2 FYNNEI come from the germline V gene. CDR3 length: 15 residues. V dropped 7 bases and J dropped 2; count of bases not matched to a gene: 11. CDR3 in DNA: TGTGCCAGCATAACCCCGCGGGGGACTACCTACGAGCAGTACTTC. This sequence encodes CASITPRGTTYEQYF.